A selection of T cell receptor beta chains follows, all from one sample in a study of kidney transplant recipient with SARS-CoV-2 infection. One entry per CDR3 protein, called by TCRdb with MiXCR from the reads. Of approximately 240,000 distinct CDR3 sequences in the sample, more than 25% were seen once. Sequencing used a blood sample, obtained at baseline and on approximately day 120 from a kidney transplant recipient. The source is a male patient between 25 and 39 years old who had COVID-19 and was a kidney transplant recipient. Some T cells here may be from the graft donor. CDR3s include the opening cysteine and the closing phenylalanine or tryptophan. A D gene is named only where the DNA matches it firmly. Clone sizes are given selectively: once, few, many, or a class where the clone is expanded.

d_gene | abundance | j_gene | v_gene | CDR3aa | CDR3nt
. | few | TRBJ2-1 | TRBV4-1 | CASSPASLNEQFF | TGCGCCAGCAGCCCAGCTAGCCTCAATGAGCAGTTCTTC
. | . | TRBJ1-2 | TRBV6-8 | CASSAVLRSRKTHGCTF | TGTGCCAGCAGTGCGGTCCTACGCTCTAGAAAGACCCATGGCTGCACCTTC
. | . | TRBJ1-2 | TRBV11-1 | CASGSRAKAGKTYGYTF | TGTGCCAGCGGCAGTCGCGCTAAGGCTGGAAAGACCTATGGCTACACCTTC
. | many | TRBJ2-5 | TRBV3-1 | CASSHRVPISFSETQYF | TGTGCCAGCAGCCACCGGGTTCCCATTTCTTTCTCTGAGACCCAGTACTTC
TRBD2 | . | TRBJ2-1 | TRBV5-1 | CASSSGEGSGYNEQFF | TGCGCCAGCAGCTCCGGGGAGGGGTCGGGCTACAATGAGCAGTTCTTC
TRBD2 | many | TRBJ2-2 | TRBV7-2 | CASSLRGRLGELFF | TGTGCCAGCAGCTTGCGCGGGAGGTTGGGGGAGCTGTTTTTT
TRBD1 | many | TRBJ2-5 | TRBV30 | CAWSREQGAAETQYF | TGTGCCTGGAGTCGAGAACAGGGGGCGGCGGAGACCCAGTACTTC
. | many | TRBJ1-2 | TRBV4-2 | CASSQDRGFNYGYTF | TGTGCCAGCAGCCAAGACCGAGGCTTCAACTATGGCTACACCTTC
. | . | TRBJ2-4 | TRBV18 | CASSRGAENIQYF | TGTGCCAGCTCACGGGGGGCCGAAAACATTCAGTACTTC
TRBD2 | . | TRBJ2-4 | TRBV20-1 | CSFSKAGIDIQYF | TGCAGTTTCAGCAAAGCGGGGATTGACATTCAGTACTTC
. | many | TRBJ1-2 | TRBV12-3/TRBV12-4 | CASSIQYTAGKTYGYTF | TGTGCCAGCAGTATTCAATACACAGCAGGAAAGACCTATGGCTACACCTTC
. | few | TRBJ2-5 | TRBV5-6 | CASSSHVETQYF | TGTGCCAGCAGCTCCCACGTAGAGACCCAGTACTTC
. | many | TRBJ1-2 | TRBV4-3 | CASSEHAGRRKTYGYTF | TGCGCCAGCAGCGAGCACGCAGGACGTCGAAAGACCTATGGCTACACCTTC
. | many | TRBJ1-2 | TRBV9 | CASSVDLRGWRNYGYTF | TGTGCCAGCAGCGTAGATCTCCGGGGGTGGCGCAACTATGGCTACACCTTC
TRBD1 | many | TRBJ2-1 | TRBV4-2 | CASSVMDRDNEQFF | TGTGCCAGCAGCGTTATGGACAGGGACAATGAGCAGTTCTTC
. | many | TRBJ1-1 | TRBV7-2 | CASSLDGGDNTEAFF | TGTGCCAGCAGCTTAGACGGGGGCGATAACACTGAAGCTTTCTTT
. | . | TRBJ1-2 | TRBV12-1 | CASSDLSVQGKTYGHTF | TGTGCCAGCAGCGATCTCAGTGTACAGGGAAAGACCTATGGCCACACCTTC
. | many | TRBJ1-5 | TRBV4-3 | CASSQERGSNQPQHF | TGCGCCAGCAGCCAAGAACGGGGGAGCAATCAGCCCCAGCATTTT
. | many | TRBJ2-7 | TRBV10-3 | CAISEHTIPPFGYEQYF | TGTGCCATCAGTGAGCATACCATCCCCCCTTTCGGATACGAGCAGTACTTC
. | many | TRBJ1-4 | TRBV4-3 | CASSQGLPTTNEKLFF | TGCGCCAGCAGCCAAGGTTTGCCCACAACTAATGAAAAACTGTTTTTT
. | . | TRBJ2-5 | TRBV10-1 | CASSGGQTQYF | TGCGCCAGCAGTGGAGGACAGACCCAGTACTTC
. | . | TRBJ1-6 | TRBV28 | CASRPGNSPLHF | TGTGCCAGCAGGCCAGGGAATTCACCCCTCCACTTT